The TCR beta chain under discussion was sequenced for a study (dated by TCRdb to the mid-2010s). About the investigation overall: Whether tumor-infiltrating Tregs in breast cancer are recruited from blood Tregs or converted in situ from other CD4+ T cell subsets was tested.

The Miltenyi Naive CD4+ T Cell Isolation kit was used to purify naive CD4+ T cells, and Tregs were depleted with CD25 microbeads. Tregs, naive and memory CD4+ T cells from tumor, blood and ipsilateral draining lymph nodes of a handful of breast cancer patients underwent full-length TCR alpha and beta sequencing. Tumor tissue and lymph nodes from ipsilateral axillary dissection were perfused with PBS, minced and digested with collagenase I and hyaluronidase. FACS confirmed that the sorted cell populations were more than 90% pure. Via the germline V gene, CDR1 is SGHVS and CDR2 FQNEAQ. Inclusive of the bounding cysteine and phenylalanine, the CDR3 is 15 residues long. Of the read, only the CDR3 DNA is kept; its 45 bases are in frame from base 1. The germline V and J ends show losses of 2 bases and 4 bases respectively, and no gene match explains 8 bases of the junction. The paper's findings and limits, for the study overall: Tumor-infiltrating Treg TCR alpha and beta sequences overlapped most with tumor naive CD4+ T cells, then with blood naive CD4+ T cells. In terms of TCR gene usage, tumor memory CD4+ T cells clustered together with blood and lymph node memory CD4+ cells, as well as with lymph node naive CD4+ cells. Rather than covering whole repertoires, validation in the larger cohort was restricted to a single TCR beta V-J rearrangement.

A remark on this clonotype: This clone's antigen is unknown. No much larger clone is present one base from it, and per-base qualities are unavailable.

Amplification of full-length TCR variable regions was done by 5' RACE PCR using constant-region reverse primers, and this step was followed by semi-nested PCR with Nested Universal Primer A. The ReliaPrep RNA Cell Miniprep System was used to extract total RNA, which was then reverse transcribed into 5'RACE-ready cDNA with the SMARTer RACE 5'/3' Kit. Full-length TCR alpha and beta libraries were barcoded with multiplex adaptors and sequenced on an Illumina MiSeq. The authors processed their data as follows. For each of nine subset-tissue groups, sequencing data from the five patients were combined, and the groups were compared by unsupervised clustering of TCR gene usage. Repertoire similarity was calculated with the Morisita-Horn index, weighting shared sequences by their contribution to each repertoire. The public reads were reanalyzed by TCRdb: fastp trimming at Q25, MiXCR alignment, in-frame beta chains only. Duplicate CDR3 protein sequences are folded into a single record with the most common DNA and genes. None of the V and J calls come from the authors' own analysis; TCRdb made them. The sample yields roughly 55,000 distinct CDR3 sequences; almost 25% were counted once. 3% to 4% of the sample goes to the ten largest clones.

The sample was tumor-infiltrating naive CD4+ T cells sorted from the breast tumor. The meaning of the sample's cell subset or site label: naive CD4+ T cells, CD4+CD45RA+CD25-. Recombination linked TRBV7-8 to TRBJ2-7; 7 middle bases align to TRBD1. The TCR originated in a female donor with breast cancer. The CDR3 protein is CASSLNPTGSYEQYF. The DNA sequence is TGTGCCAGCAGCTTAAATCCGACAGGGTCTTACGAGCAGTACTTC.